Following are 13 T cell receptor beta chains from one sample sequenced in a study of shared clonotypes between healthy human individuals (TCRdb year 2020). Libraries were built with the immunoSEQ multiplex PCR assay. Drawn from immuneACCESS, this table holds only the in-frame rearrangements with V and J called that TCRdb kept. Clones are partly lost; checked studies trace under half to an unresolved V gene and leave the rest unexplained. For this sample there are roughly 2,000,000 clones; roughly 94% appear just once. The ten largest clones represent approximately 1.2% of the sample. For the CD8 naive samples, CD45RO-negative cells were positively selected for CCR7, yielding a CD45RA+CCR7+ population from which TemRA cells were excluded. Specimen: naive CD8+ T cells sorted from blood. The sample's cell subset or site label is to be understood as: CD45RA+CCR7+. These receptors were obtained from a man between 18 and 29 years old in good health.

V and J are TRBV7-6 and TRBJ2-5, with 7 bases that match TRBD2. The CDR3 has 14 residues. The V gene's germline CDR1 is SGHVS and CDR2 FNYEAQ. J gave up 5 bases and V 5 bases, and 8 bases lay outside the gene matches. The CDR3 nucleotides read TGTGCCAGCAGCCCCTCCGTGCGGGGGGAGACCCAGTACTTC. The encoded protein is CASSPSVRGETQYF.

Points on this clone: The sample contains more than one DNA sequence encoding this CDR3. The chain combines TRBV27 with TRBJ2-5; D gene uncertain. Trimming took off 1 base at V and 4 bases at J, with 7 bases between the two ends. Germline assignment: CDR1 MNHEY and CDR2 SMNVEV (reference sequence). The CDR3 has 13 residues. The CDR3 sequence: CASSLFRGETQYF. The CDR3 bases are TGTGCCAGCAGTTTATTTCGCGGAGAGACCCAGTACTTC.

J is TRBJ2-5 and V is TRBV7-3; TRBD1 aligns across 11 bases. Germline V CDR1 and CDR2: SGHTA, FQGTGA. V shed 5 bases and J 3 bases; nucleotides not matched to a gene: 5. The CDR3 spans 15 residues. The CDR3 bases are TGTGCCAGCAGCCTTGGGACAGGGGGGAAAGAGACCCAGTACTTC. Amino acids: CASSLGTGGKETQYF.

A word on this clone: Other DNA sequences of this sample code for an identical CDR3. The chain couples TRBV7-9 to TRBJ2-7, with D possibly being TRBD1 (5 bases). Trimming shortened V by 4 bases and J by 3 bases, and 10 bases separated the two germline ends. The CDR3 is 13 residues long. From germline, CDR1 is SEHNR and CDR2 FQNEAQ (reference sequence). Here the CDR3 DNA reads TGTGCCAGCAGCTCCACAGGATACTACGAGCAGTACTTC. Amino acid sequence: CASSSTGYYEQYF.

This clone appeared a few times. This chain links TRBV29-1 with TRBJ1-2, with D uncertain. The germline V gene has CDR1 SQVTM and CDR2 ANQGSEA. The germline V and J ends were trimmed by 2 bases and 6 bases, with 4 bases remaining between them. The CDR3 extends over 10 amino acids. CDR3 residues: CSVEINGYTF. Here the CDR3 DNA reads TGCAGCGTTGAAATAAATGGCTACACCTTC. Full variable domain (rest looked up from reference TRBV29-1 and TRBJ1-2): SAVISQKPSRDICQRGTSLTIQCQVDSQVTMMFWYRQQPGQSLTLIATANQGSEATYESGFVIDKFPISRPNLTFSTLTVSNMSPEDSSIYLCSVEINGYTFGSGTRLTVV.

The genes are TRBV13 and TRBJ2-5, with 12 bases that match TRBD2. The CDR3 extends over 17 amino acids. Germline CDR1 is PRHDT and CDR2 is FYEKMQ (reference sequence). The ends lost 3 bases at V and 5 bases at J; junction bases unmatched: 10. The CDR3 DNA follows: TGTGCCAGCAGCTTGTCCGAGACTAGCGGGAGCGTCGAGACCCAGTACTTC. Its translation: CASSLSETSGSVETQYF.

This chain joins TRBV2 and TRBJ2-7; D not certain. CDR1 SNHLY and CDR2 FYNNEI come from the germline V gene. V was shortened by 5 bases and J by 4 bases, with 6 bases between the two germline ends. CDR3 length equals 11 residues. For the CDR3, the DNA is TGTGCCAGCAGTCCCTATTACGAGCAGTACTTC. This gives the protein CASSPYYEQYF.

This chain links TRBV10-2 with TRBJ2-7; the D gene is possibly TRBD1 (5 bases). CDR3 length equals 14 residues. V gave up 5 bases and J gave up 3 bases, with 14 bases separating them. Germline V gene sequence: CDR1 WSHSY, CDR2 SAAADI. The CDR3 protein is CASSHGKGLYEQYF. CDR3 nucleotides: TGCGCCAGCAGTCACGGAAAGGGGCTCTACGAGCAGTACTTC.

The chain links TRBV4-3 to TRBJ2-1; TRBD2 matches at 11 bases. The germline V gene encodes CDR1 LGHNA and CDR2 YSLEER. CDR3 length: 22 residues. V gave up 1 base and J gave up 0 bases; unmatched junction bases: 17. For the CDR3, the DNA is TGCGCCAGCAGCCAAGGGCCGATGGGAAGGGTAGCGGGAGGGTTCTCCTACAATGAGCAGTTCTTC. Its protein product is CASSQGPMGRVAGGFSYNEQFF.

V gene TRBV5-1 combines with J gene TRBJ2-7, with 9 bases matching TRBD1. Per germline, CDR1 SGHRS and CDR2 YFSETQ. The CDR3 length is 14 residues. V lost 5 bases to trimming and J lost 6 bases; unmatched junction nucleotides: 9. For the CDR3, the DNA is TGCGCCAGCAGATCCGGGACAGGGACCGGCGAGCAGTACTTC. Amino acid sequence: CASRSGTGTGEQYF.

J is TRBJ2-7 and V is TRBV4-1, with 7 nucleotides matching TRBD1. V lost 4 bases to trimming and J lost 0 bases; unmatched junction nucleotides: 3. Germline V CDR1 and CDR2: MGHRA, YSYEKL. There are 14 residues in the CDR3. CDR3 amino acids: CASSPGQISYEQYF. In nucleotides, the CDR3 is TGCGCCAGCAGCCCGGGACAGATCTCCTACGAGCAGTACTTC.

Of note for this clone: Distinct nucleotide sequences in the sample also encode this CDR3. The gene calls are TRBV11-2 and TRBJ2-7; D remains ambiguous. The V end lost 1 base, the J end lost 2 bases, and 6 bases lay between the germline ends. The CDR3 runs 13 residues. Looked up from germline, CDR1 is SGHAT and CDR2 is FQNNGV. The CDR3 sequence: CASSLGATYEQYF. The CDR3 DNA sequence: TGTGCCAGCAGCTTAGGAGCGACCTACGAGCAGTACTTC.

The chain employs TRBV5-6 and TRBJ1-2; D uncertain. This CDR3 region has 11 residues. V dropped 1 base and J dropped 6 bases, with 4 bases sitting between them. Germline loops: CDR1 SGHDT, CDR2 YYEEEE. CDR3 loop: CASSLRNGYTF. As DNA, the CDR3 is TGTGCCAGCAGCTTGAGGAATGGCTACACCTTC. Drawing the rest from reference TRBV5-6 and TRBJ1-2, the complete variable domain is DAGVTQSPTHLIKTRGQQVTLRCSPKSGHDTVSWYQQALGQGPQFIFQYYEEEERQRGNFPDRFSGHQFPNYSSELNVNALLLGDSALYLCASSLRNGYTFGSGTRLTVV.